This T cell receptor beta chain comes out of a study of T cell repertoires in cytomegalovirus infection. Study-wide context: From public TCR beta signatures came an indication of both CMV infection and matching HLA type.

The V and J ends lost 2 bases and 6 bases respectively, with 17 bases between them. Germline CDR1 and CDR2: DFQATT and SNEGSKA (reference sequence). This CDR3 is built from 15 residues. MiXCR, applied by TCRdb to the reads, yields one record per CDR3 protein. This sample has about 400,000 distinct CDR3 sequences; 15% to 20% occur once, and the top ten carry 7.5% to 9%. Concerning this clonotype: Its target is unknown.

Whole-study results and caveats: Dominating the ex vivo response were HLA-C-restricted CMV-specific TCR beta clonotypes. Accumulated public TCR beta family frequency recognized individuals carrying CMV together with the relevant HLA.

Sequencing used PBMCs. The source is a human donor in good health (CMV status not recorded). Some clones in this sample may be carry-over from other donors' samples. This sequence joins TRBV20-1 and TRBJ1-5; D is ambiguous. Here the CDR3 DNA reads TGCAGTGCTAGACCTTCGGGCATAGAAACTCAGCCCCAGCATTTT. Encoded protein: CSARPSGIETQPQHF.